This is a list of T cell receptor beta chains from one sample in a study of PD-1 blockade in mismatch repair-deficient tumors. Produced via immunoSEQ multiplex PCR; TCRdb's table is partial and in-frame only. This sample yields 17,000 or so clones, of which approximately 84% are seen a single time; 1.6% belongs to the top ten. The input for sequencing was PBMCs, taken less than 25 weeks after starting pembrolizumab. Receptors were obtained from an adult with mismatch repair-deficient cancer. Each CDR3 is given with its conserved first and last residue. A D gene is named only where the DNA matches it firmly. Rows give clone size only sometimes, using once, few, many, or a class for an expanded clone.

v_call	clone_size	j_call	d_call	cdr3_aa	cdr3_nt
TRBV7-9	.	TRBJ1-2	TRBD1	CASSFETGDRGSGYTF	TGTGCCAGCAGCTTCGAAACCGGTGACAGGGGTTCTGGCTACACCTTC
TRBV10-1	.	TRBJ2-5	TRBD2	CASSESGTTQETQYF	TGCGCCAGCAGTGAGTCCGGGACTACCCAAGAGACCCAGTACTTC
TRBV7-9	.	TRBJ1-4	.	CASSLGLAADSEKLFF	TGTGCCAGCAGCTTAGGGTTAGCCGCCGACAGTGAAAAACTGTTTTTT
TRBV7-3	few	TRBJ2-1	.	CASSPPRDNEQFF	TGTGCCAGCAGCCCCCCGAGGGACAATGAGCAGTTCTTC
TRBV9	.	TRBJ2-7	TRBD1	CASSVAPQGAYEQYF	TGTGCCAGCAGCGTAGCCCCCCAGGGGGCATACGAGCAGTACTTC
TRBV27	.	TRBJ2-7	.	CASSLRVDTLYSYEQYF	TGTGCCAGCAGTTTACGGGTGGACACATTATACTCCTACGAGCAGTACTTC
TRBV27	.	TRBJ2-3	TRBD2	CASSSYSGTRTDTQYF	TGTGCCAGCAGTTCTTATAGCGGGACTCGCACAGATACGCAGTATTTT
TRBV5-1	.	TRBJ2-1	.	CASSSSSFYNEQFF	TGCGCCAGCAGCTCGAGTAGTTTCTACAATGAGCAGTTCTTC
TRBV29-1	.	TRBJ2-1	.	CSVRPGGSYNEQFF	TGCAGCGTACGCCCTGGCGGCTCCTACAATGAGCAGTTCTTC
TRBV12-5	.	TRBJ2-5	.	CASGSLSGYQETQYF	TGTGCTAGTGGTTCCCTTAGCGGCTACCAAGAGACCCAGTACTTC
TRBV4-1	.	TRBJ2-1	TRBD1	CASSHVGTGNNEQFF	TGCGCCAGCAGCCATGTGGGGACAGGGAACAATGAGCAGTTCTTC
TRBV5-4	.	TRBJ1-4	.	CASSLDRNEKLFF	TGTGCCAGCAGCTTGGACAGAAATGAAAAACTGTTTTTT
TRBV25-1	.	TRBJ2-1	TRBD2	CASSRTSGRQYEQFF	TGTGCCAGCAGCCGGACTAGCGGGAGGCAGTATGAGCAGTTCTTC
TRBV27	few	TRBJ1-2	.	CASSPLGGEGVGYTF	TGTGCCAGCAGTCCCTTGGGGGGTGAGGGTGTTGGCTACACCTTC
TRBV6-6	.	TRBJ1-1	.	CASSYEGDTEAFF	TGTGCCAGCAGTTACGAAGGGGACACTGAAGCTTTCTTT
TRBV28	.	TRBJ2-3	TRBD1	CASRNRGTTDTQYF	TGTGCCAGCAGAAACAGGGGAACCACAGATACGCAGTATTTT
TRBV9	.	TRBJ2-1	.	CASSGGPNPYNEQFF	TGTGCCAGCAGCGGAGGGCCAAACCCCTACAATGAGCAGTTCTTC
TRBV9	.	TRBJ2-1	TRBD2	CASSVGSSGSEQFF	TGTGCCAGCAGCGTAGGATCTAGCGGGAGTGAGCAGTTCTTC
TRBV5-6	.	TRBJ2-2	TRBD1	CASSILGQGGTGELFF	TGTGCCAGCAGCATTCTGGGACAGGGTGGAACCGGGGAGCTGTTTTTT